These 30 T cell receptor beta chains were all obtained from the same sample, sequenced in a study of shared clonotypes between healthy human individuals. The assay was immunoSEQ multiplex PCR, and TCRdb's table has in-frame clones only and misses some. The sample shows a few million clones, more than 85% of them seen only once. Sequencing was carried out using naive CD4+ T cells from PBMCs. Subset defined: CD45RA+ positively selected. These receptors all come from a man younger than 35 in good health. Some clones in this sample may be carry-over from other donors' samples.

This chain joins TRBV7-8 and TRBJ1-3, with D unclear. The germline CDR1 and CDR2 sequences are SGHVS and FQNEAQ. Trimming left V 5 bases short and J 0 bases short, with 14 bases between. The CDR3 is 16 amino acids. This CDR3 is CASSPLAASSGNTIYF. The CDR3 nucleotides read TGTGCCAGCAGCCCACTTGCAGCGTCCTCTGGAAACACCATATATTTT.

The chain links TRBV11-2 to TRBJ2-7; 8 bases map to TRBD2. Germline V gene sequence: CDR1 SGHAT, CDR2 FQNNGV. The V segment lost 4 bases and the J segment 3 bases; nucleotides outside the gene matches: 8. CDR3 length: 15 amino acids. This chain's CDR3 is CASSYRRTSIYEQYF. In DNA form, the CDR3 reads TGTGCCAGCAGCTACCGGAGGACTAGCATCTACGAGCAGTACTTC. Supplemented by reference TRBV11-2 and TRBJ2-7, the full variable domain reads EAGVAQSPRYKIIEKRQSVAFWCNPISGHATLYWYQQILGQGPKLLIQFQNNGVVDDSQLPKDRFSAERLKGVDSTLKIQPAKLEDSAVYLCASSYRRTSIYEQYFGPGTRLTVT.

As DNA, the CDR3 is TGTGCCTGGAGTGGGCAGGGGGTAAGGAATCAGCCCCAGCATTTT. It codes for CAWSGQGVRNQPQHF. The chain employs TRBV30 and TRBJ1-5; 7 bases map to TRBD1. Germline CDR1 reads GTSNPN; CDR2 reads SVGIG (reference sequence). Losses at the gene ends were 1 base for V and 4 bases for J; bases not matched to a gene: 7. The CDR3 runs to 15 residues.

This chain uses TRBV30 with TRBJ2-5; D is undetermined. In germline, CDR1 is GTSNPN, CDR2 SVGIG (reference sequence). The CDR3 spans 13 residues. Trimming stripped 4 bases from V and 5 bases from J, with 14 bases between. The CDR3 reads CAWKSGLGETQYF. Here the CDR3 DNA reads TGTGCCTGGAAATCCGGCCTTGGGGAGACCCAGTACTTC. The full variable domain, its missing parts supplied by reference TRBV30 and TRBJ2-5, is SQTIHQWPATLVQPVGSPLSLECTVEGTSNPNLYWYRQAAGRGLQLLFYSVGIGQISSEVPQNLSASRPQDRQFILSSKKLLLSDSGFYLCAWKSGLGETQYFGPGTRLLVL.

V usage is TRBV28 and J usage is TRBJ2-5, with 8 bases fitting TRBD1. The CDR3 is 16 residues long. The junction had 12 bases not matched to a gene; V was cut back by 5 bases and J by 4 bases. Germline V lookup: CDR1 MDHEN, CDR2 SYDVKM. CDR3 nucleotides: TGTGCCAGCAGTACTCGGACAGGGTCGCCGTCAGAGACCCAGTACTTC. Translating it yields CASSTRTGSPSETQYF.

This chain's CDR3 is CATSRDRLATSGTQETQYF. The CDR3 bases are TGTGCCACCAGCAGAGATAGGCTGGCTACTAGCGGGACCCAAGAGACCCAGTACTTC. The rearrangement uses TRBV15 and TRBJ2-5, with 10 positions matching TRBD2. CDR1 LNHNV and CDR2 YYDKDF come from the germline V gene (reference sequence). J lost 1 base, V lost 0 bases, and 11 bases had no gene match. This CDR3 contains 19 residues.

The rearrangement links TRBV28 to TRBJ1-2; 7 bases align to TRBD1. The CDR3 consists of 15 residues. The V gene's germline CDR1 is MDHEN and CDR2 SYDVKM. After removal of 2 bases from V and 1 base from J, the junction contained 4 bases not matched to a gene. The CDR3 sequence is CASSLNTGVNYGYTF. The CDR3 coding sequence is TGTGCCAGCAGTTTAAACACAGGGGTTAACTATGGCTACACCTTC.

This chain joins TRBV6-5 and TRBJ1-5, with a tentative D call TRBD1 (6 bases). The CDR3 covers 15 residues. Germline CDR1 is MNHEY and CDR2 is SVGAGI. V dropped 4 bases and J dropped 3 bases, with 13 bases sitting between them. CDR3 nucleotides: TGTGCCAGCAGTTCCACGGACAGCCTCAATCAGCCCCAGCATTTT. Translating gives CASSSTDSLNQPQHF.

The chain joins TRBV19 to TRBJ2-2; a possible D gene is TRBD2 (6 bases). Trimming took 7 bases from V and 0 from J, leaving 9 bases between them. The CDR3 covers 14 residues. CDR1 is LNHDA, CDR2 SQIVND, per germline (reference sequence). The CDR3 loop is CASKRVTNTGELFF. The CDR3 DNA is TGTGCCAGTAAGCGGGTCACGAACACCGGGGAGCTGTTTTTT.

There are a few counts of this clone. The gene calls are TRBV30 and TRBJ1-1; no clear D. Between the trimmed V and J ends, which lost 2 bases and 6 bases, there was a span of 16 bases. CDR1 and CDR2 from the germline V gene are GTSNPN and SVGIG (reference sequence). This CDR3 comprises 14 residues. In DNA form, the CDR3 reads TGTGCCTGGAGTTTTAGGCGTACTGGAGCTGAAGCTTTCTTT. The encoded protein is CAWSFRRTGAEAFF.

V and J are TRBV4-2 and TRBJ2-3; D is uncertain. The CDR3 contains 17 residues. Between the trimmed V and J ends, which lost 3 bases and 4 bases, there was a span of 20 bases. Germline CDR1 LGHNA, CDR2 YNFKEQ. The chain's CDR3 is CASSHNKPPSLADTQYF. The CDR3 bases are TGTGCCAGCAGCCACAACAAACCCCCCTCTCTAGCAGATACGCAGTATTTT.

The J gene is TRBJ2-3, the V gene TRBV11-3, with D maybe TRBD1 (5 bases). Trimming pared 4 bases from V and 2 bases from J, leaving 10 bases between. The CDR3 is 14 residues long. Germline V lookup: CDR1 SGHNT, CDR2 YENEEA. Here the CDR3 DNA reads TGTGCCAGCAGCTATGGGGCCCACACAGATACGCAGTATTTT. Protein product: CASSYGAHTDTQYF.

V and J are TRBV27 and TRBJ2-5, with D maybe TRBD1 (8 bases). Germline lookup yields CDR1 MNHEY and CDR2 SMNVEV (reference sequence). The CDR3 is 13 amino acids. V lost 5 bases, J lost 4 bases, and 11 bases lay in between. The CDR3 DNA reads TGTGCCAGCAGTAACAGGGGGGGAGAGACCCAGTACTTC. This codes for CASSNRGGETQYF.

This chain uses TRBV5-3 with TRBJ1-2; D gene uncertain. TRBV5-3 is given ORF status, its function remaining uncertain. The length of the CDR3 is 16 residues. Trimming stripped 1 base from V and 5 bases from J, with 18 bases between. The CDR3 spells CARSLRDTGKEYGYTF. The CDR3 DNA sequence: TGTGCCAGAAGCTTGAGAGACACTGGGAAGGAATATGGCTACACCTTC.

This chain links TRBV10-3 with TRBJ2-7; 14 nucleotides match TRBD2. The germline V gene encodes CDR1 ENHRY and CDR2 SYGVKD. Unmatched junction bases numbered 2, after V lost 4 bases and J lost 0 bases. This CDR3 has 16 amino acids. CDR3 nucleotide sequence: TGTGCCATCAGTGTGACTAGCGGGAGGGTCTCCTACGAGCAGTACTTC. Translated: CAISVTSGRVSYEQYF.

V and J are TRBV2 and TRBJ2-1, with D perhaps TRBD2 (6 bases). Germline V CDR1 and CDR2: SNHLY, FYNNEI. The CDR3 length is 13 residues. Trimming stripped 6 bases from V and 5 bases from J, with 11 bases between. CDR3 nucleotide sequence: TGTGCCAGCAGGGGGGACTGGGACAATGAGCAGTTCTTC. It yields the protein CASRGDWDNEQFF.

This clone appeared a few times. Other DNA sequences from this sample encode an identical CDR3 as well. V usage is TRBV7-2 and J usage is TRBJ1-1; 8 bases are a match to TRBD1. CDR1 and CDR2 (germline): SGHTA, FQGNSA. The CDR3 is 14 residues long. J gave up 5 bases and V 5 bases, and 7 bases lay outside the gene matches. CDR3 bases: TGTGCCAGCAGCCCAGACAGGGGTAGGACTGAAGCTTTCTTT. Its translation: CASSPDRGRTEAFF.

The chain joins TRBV9 to TRBJ2-7, with a weak D call TRBD2 (6 bases). The CDR3 is made up of 16 amino acids. V shed 3 bases and J shed 6 bases, with 22 bases lying between them. Germline V gene lookup returns CDR1 SGDLS and CDR2 YYNGEE. Written as DNA, the CDR3 is TGTGCCAGCAGCGCCGGATACGGGACTGGCGTGGCCGAGCAGTACTTC. It codes for CASSAGYGTGVAEQYF.

The CDR3 region has the DNA TGTGCCAGCAGCCCTAGCCCCGGACAGCTTAACTATGGCTACACCTTC. It translates to CASSPSPGQLNYGYTF. J is TRBJ1-2 and V is TRBV7-9; D is possibly TRBD1 (6 bases). V was clipped by 5 bases and J by 1 base, with 17 bases between them. Germline V CDR1 and CDR2: SEHNR, FQNEAQ (reference sequence). The CDR3 has 16 residues.

This clone was seen a single time. V and J are TRBV10-3 and TRBJ2-7; 8 nucleotides match TRBD1. This CDR3 spans 16 amino acids. CDR1 is ENHRY, CDR2 SYGVKD, per germline. After removal of 4 bases from V and 3 bases from J, the junction contained 11 bases not matched to a gene. The CDR3 region is CAISAGQGLGIYEQYF. The CDR3 coding sequence is TGTGCCATCAGTGCTGGACAGGGCCTGGGGATCTACGAGCAGTACTTC.

Regarding this clone: Other nucleotide sequences in the sample specify the same CDR3. The V and J genes are TRBV30 and TRBJ1-4; D is possibly TRBD1 (5 bases). Germline CDR1 is GTSNPN and CDR2 is SVGIG (reference sequence). The V end lost 2 bases, the J end lost 8 bases, and 15 bases lay between the germline ends. CDR3 length: 14 amino acids. CDR3 sequence (DNA): TGTGCCTGGAGTAGGCTAGGGGTAGAAGAAAAACTGTTTTTT. As protein: CAWSRLGVEEKLFF.

J is TRBJ2-7 and V is TRBV20-1, with D perhaps matching TRBD1 (5 bases). Germline CDR1 and CDR2: DFQATT and SNEGSKA (reference sequence). V shed 6 bases and J shed 3 bases, with 9 bases lying between them. The CDR3 extends over 11 amino acids. The CDR3 DNA sequence: TGCAGTGCCAAGGGGAACTACGAGCAGTACTTC. It yields the protein CSAKGNYEQYF.

About this clone: Other DNA sequences in the sample encode the same CDR3. The chain couples TRBV9 to TRBJ2-5; the D is unclear. Germline loops: CDR1 SGDLS, CDR2 YYNGEE. Trimming left V 0 bases short and J 5 bases short, with 11 bases between. This CDR3 has 14 residues. The CDR3 DNA is TGTGCCAGCAGCGTAGCTACGGGTGGTGAGACCCAGTACTTC. It codes for CASSVATGGETQYF.

This chain links TRBV30 with TRBJ2-3, with 7 bases aligning to TRBD2. The germline V gene has CDR1 GTSNPN and CDR2 SVGIG (reference sequence). The CDR3 spans 16 residues. Losses at the gene ends were 3 bases for V and 3 bases for J; bases not matched to a gene: 12. CDR3 nucleotide sequence: TGTGCCTGGAGCGCGGGGGTGTATCGGAATACAGATACGCAGTATTTT. Protein product: CAWSAGVYRNTDTQYF.

This chain links TRBV6-6 with TRBJ1-1; D ambiguous. Trimming removed 5 bases from V and 4 bases from J, with 20 bases in between. This CDR3 region has 16 residues. Germline assignment: CDR1 MNHNY and CDR2 SVGAGI (reference sequence). CDR3 sequence (DNA): TGTGCCAGCAGTCCCCCAAGGCGGGGATTGAGCACTGAAGCTTTCTTT. This translates into CASSPPRRGLSTEAFF.

The chain carries TRBV2 and TRBJ2-3; 7 bases match TRBD1. The CDR3 spans 15 residues. Germline V gene data show CDR1 as SNHLY and CDR2 as FYNNEI. V trimming: 6 bases; J trimming: 2 bases; junction bases outside the gene matches: 8. In DNA, the CDR3 is TGTGCCAGCAGCACCACCGGGACAGTCACAGATACGCAGTATTTT. Its translation is CASSTTGTVTDTQYF.

The chain carries TRBV6-5 and TRBJ2-7; 7 bases are a match to TRBD2. The germline gives CDR1 MNHEY, CDR2 SVGAGI. Losses at the gene ends were 0 bases for V and 4 bases for J; bases not matched to a gene: 6. The CDR3 spans 15 residues. The CDR3 DNA follows: TGTGCCAGCAGTTACTCCCCTCGGGAGGCTTACGAGCAGTACTTC. It yields the protein CASSYSPREAYEQYF.

The chain is built from TRBV28 and TRBJ2-7; D is possibly TRBD2 (7 bases). Germline CDR1 MDHEN, CDR2 SYDVKM. The CDR3 is 14 amino acids. Trimming took off 5 bases at V and 7 bases at J, with 18 bases between the two ends. CDR3 nucleotide sequence: TGTGCCAGCAGTCCAAGCCAACAGGGAGGGGAGCAGTACTTC. Translating gives CASSPSQQGGEQYF.

As concerns this clone: Different DNA sequences within this sample yield the same CDR3. The rearrangement joins TRBV7-8 to TRBJ2-2; possibly TRBD2 for D (5 bases). The germline V gene has CDR1 SGHVS and CDR2 FQNEAQ. The CDR3 contains 15 residues. V dropped 1 base and J dropped 4 bases, with 10 bases sitting between them. The DNA of the CDR3 is TGTGCCAGCAGCTTAGGTCTAGCTAGCACCGGGGAGCTGTTTTTT. This sequence encodes CASSLGLASTGELFF.

A note on this clone: The sample has other DNA sequences that encode this CDR3 too. The gene calls are TRBV20-1 and TRBJ2-5; D ambiguous. Germline assignment: CDR1 DFQATT and CDR2 SNEGSKA (reference sequence). The CDR3 has 10 amino acids. V was clipped by 6 bases and J by 3 bases, with 5 bases between them. The chain's CDR3 is CSAFKETQYF. CDR3 DNA: TGCAGTGCCTTCAAAGAGACCCAGTACTTC.